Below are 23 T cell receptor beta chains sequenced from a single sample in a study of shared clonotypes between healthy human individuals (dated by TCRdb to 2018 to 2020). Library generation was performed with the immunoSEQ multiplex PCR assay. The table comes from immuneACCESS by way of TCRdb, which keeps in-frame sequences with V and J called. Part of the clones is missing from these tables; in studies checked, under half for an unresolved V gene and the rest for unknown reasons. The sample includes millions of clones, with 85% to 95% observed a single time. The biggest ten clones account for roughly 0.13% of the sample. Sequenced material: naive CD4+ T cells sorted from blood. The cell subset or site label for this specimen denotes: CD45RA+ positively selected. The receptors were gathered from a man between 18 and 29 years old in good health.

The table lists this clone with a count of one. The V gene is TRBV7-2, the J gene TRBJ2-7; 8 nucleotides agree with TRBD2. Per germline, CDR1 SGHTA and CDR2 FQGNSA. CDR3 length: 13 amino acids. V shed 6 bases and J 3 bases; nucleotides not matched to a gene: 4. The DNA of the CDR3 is TGTGCCAGCAGTGTAGCGGGACTCTACGAGCAGTACTTC. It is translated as CASSVAGLYEQYF.

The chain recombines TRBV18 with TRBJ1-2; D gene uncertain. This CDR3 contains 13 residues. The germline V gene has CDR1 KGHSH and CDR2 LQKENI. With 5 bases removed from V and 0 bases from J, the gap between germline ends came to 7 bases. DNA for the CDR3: TGTGCCAGCTCATTGGAGTCTAACTATGGCTACACCTTC. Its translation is CASSLESNYGYTF.

CDR3 sequence reads: CASSLGGGASYEQYF. The CDR3 nucleotides are TGTGCCAGCAGTTTGGGGGGCGGGGCCTCCTACGAGCAGTACTTC. This sequence joins TRBV28 and TRBJ2-7; D may correspond to TRBD1 or TRBD2 (6 bases each). The CDR3 sequence is 15 residues long. Germline V gives CDR1 MDHEN, CDR2 SYDVKM. Trimming took 3 bases from V and 0 from J, leaving 12 bases between them.

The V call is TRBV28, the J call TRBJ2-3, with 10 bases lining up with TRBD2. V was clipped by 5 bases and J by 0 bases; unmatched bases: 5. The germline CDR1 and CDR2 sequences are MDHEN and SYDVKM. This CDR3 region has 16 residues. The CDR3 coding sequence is TGTGCCAGCAGTCCTAGCGGGGGACCTAGCACAGATACGCAGTATTTT. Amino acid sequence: CASSPSGGPSTDTQYF.

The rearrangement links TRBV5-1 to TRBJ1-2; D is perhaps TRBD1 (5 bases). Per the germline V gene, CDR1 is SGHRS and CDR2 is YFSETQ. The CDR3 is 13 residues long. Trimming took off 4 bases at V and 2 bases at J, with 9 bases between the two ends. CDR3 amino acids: CASSTDINYGYTF. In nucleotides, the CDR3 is TGCGCCAGCAGCACGGACATAAACTATGGCTACACCTTC.

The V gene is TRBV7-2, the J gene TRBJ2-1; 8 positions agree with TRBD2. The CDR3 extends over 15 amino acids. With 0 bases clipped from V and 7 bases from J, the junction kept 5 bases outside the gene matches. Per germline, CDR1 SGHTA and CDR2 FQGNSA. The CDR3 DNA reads TGTGCCAGCAGCTTAGCTAGCGGGAACTTTAATGAGCAGTTCTTC. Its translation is CASSLASGNFNEQFF.

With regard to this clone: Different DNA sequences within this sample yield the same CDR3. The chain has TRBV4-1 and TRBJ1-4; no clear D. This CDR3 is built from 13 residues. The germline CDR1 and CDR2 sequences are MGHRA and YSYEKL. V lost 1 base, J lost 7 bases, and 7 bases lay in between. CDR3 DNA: TGCGCCAGCAGCCAAGCGTTGGGTGAAAAACTGTTTTTT. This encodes CASSQALGEKLFF.

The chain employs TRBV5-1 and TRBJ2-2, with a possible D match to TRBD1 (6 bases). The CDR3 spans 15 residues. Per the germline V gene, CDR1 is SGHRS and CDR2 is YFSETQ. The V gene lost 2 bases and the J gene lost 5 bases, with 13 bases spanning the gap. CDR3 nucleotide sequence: TGCGCCAGCAGCTTAATGGGACAACCAACCGGGGAGCTGTTTTTT. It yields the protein CASSLMGQPTGELFF.

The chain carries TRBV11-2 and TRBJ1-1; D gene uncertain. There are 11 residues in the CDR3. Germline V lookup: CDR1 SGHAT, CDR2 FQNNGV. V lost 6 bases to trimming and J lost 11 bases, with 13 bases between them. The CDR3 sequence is CASSQTGGAFF. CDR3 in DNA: TGTGCCAGCAGTCAGACTGGTGGGGCTTTCTTT.

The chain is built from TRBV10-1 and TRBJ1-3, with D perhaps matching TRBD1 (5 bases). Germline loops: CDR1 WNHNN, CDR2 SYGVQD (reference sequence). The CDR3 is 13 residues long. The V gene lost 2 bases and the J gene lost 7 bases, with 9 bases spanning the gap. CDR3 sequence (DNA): TGCGCCAGCAGTGAGGCCCAGGGTAACACCATATATTTT. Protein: CASSEAQGNTIYF.

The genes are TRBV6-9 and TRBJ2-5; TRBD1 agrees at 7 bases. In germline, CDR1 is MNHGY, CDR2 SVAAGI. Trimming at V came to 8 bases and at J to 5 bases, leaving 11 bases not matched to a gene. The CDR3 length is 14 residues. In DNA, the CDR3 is TGTGCCAGCGGACAGGAGTTTCTATGGGAGACCCAGTACTTC. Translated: CASGQEFLWETQYF.

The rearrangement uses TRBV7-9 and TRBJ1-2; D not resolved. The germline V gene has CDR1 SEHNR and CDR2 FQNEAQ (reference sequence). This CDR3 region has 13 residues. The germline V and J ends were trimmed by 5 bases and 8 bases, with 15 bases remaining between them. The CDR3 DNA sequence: TGTGCCAGCAGCCTTGACGGATTCAGGGGCTACACCTTC. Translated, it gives CASSLDGFRGYTF. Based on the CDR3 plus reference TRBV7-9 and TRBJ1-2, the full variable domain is DTGVSQNPRHKITKRGQNVTFRCDPISEHNRLYWYRQTLGQGPEFLTYFQNEAQLEKSRLLSDRFSAERPKGSFSTLEIQRTEQGDSAMYLCASSLDGFRGYTFGSGTRLTVV.

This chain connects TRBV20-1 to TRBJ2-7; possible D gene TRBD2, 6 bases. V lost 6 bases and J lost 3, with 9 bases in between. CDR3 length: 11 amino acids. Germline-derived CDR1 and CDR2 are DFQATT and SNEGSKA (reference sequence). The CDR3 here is CSAAEGYEQYF. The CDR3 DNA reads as TGCAGTGCGGCGGAGGGCTACGAGCAGTACTTC.

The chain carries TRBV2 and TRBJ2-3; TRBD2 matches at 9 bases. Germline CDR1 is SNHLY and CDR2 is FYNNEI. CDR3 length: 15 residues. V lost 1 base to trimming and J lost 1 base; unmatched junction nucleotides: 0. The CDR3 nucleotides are TGTGCCAGCAGTGAAGTAGCGGGGGGCACAGATACGCAGTATTTT. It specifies CASSEVAGGTDTQYF.

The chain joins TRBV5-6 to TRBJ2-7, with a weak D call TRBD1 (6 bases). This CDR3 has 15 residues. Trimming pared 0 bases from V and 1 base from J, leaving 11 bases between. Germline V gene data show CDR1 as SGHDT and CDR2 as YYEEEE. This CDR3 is CASSLVYQGSYEQYF. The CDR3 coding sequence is TGTGCCAGCAGCTTGGTTTACCAGGGGTCCTACGAGCAGTACTTC.

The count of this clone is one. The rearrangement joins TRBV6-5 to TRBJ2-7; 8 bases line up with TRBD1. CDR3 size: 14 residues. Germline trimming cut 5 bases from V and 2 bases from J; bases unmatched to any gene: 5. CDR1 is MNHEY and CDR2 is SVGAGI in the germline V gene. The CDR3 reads CASSTTGGTYEQYF. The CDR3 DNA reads TGTGCCAGCAGTACTACAGGGGGGACCTACGAGCAGTACTTC.

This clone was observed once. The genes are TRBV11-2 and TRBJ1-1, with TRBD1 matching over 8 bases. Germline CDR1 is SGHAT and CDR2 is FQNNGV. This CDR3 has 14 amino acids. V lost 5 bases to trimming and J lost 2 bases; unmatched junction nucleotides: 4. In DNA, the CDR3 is TGTGCCAGCAGCGCCGACAGGGGTAACACTGAAGCTTTCTTT. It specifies CASSADRGNTEAFF.

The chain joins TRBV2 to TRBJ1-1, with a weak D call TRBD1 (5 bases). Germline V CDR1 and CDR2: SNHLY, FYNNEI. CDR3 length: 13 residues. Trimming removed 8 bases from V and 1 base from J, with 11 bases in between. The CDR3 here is CASVRGRNTEAFF. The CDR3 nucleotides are TGTGCCAGCGTAAGGGGAAGGAACACTGAAGCTTTCTTT.

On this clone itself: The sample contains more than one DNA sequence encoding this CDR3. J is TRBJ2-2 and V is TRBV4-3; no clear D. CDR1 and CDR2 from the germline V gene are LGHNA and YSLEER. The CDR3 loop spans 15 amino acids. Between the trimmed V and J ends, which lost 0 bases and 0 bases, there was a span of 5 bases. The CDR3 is CASSQDLANTGELFF. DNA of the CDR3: TGCGCCAGCAGCCAAGATCTGGCGAACACCGGGGAGCTGTTTTTT.

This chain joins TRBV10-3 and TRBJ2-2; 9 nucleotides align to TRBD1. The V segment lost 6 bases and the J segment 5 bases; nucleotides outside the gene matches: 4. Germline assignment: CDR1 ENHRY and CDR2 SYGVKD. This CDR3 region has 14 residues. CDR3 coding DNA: TGTGCCATCAGCCGGACAGGGGAGACCGGGGAGCTGTTTTTT. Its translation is CAISRTGETGELFF.

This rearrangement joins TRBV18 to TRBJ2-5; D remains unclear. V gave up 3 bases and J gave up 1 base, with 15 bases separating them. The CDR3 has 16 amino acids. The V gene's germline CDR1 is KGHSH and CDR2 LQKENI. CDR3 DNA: TGTGCCAGCTCACCCCTGGCAGGCGCCCTCCAAGAGACCCAGTACTTC. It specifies CASSPLAGALQETQYF.

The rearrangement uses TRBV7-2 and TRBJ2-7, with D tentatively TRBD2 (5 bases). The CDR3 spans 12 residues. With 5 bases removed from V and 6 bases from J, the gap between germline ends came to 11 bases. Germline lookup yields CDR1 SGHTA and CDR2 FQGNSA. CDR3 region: CASSPPRGEQYF. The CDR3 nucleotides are TGTGCCAGCAGCCCCCCACGGGGCGAGCAGTACTTC. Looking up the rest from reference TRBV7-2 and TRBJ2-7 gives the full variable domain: GAGVSQSPSNKVTEKGKDVELRCDPISGHTALYWYRQSLGQGLEFLIYFQGNSAPDKSGLPSDRFSAERTGGSVSTLTIQRTQQEDSAVYLCASSPPRGEQYFGPGTRLTVT.

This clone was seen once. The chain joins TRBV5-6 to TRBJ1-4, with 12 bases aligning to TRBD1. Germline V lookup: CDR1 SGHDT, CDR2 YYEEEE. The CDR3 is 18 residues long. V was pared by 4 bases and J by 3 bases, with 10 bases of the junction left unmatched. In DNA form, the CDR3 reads TGTGCCAGCAGCCTATTTCGGGACAGGGGGCCATCTAATGAAAAACTGTTTTTT. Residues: CASSLFRDRGPSNEKLFF.